One sample yielded the 29 T cell receptor beta chains listed below, sequenced in a study of T cells in Graves' hyperthyroidism and ophthalmopathy. The source material, RNA transcripts, was used to amplify TCR beta CDR3 regions. Initially, a first-round RT-PCR of the TCR CDR3 employed the HTBI primer set. TCRdb processed the multiplex PCR reads anew with MiXCR; each CDR3 protein has one entry. The profile shows 390,000 or so distinct CDR3 sequences, around 15% of them singletons. Sequenced input: blood. These receptors were collected from a man between 18 and 29 years old with Graves' ophthalmopathy.

The J gene is TRBJ2-6, the V gene TRBV19, with D unclear. This CDR3 region has 15 residues. Germline values: CDR1 LNHDA, CDR2 SQIVND (reference sequence). V lost 3 bases, J lost 0 bases, and 6 bases lay in between. The CDR3 region has the DNA TGTGCCAGTAGTATCATGTACTCTGGGGCCAACGTCCTGACTTTC. This codes for CASSIMYSGANVLTF.

The chain links TRBV10-3 to TRBJ2-3, with no clear D. CDR1 is ENHRY, CDR2 SYGVKD, per germline. The CDR3 is made up of 16 amino acids. Trimming removed 5 bases from V and 0 bases from J, with 15 bases in between. CDR3 DNA: TGTGCCATCAGTTCTATCGAGAGCTCTAGCACAGATACGCAGTATTTT. As protein: CAISSIESSSTDTQYF.

This chain links TRBV12-3 or TRBV12-4 with TRBJ1-5; TRBD1 aligns across 9 bases. There are 15 residues in the CDR3. The J segment lost 5 bases and the V segment lost 6 bases, leaving 8 bases of the junction unmatched. The CDR3 DNA reads TGTGCCAGCAGCCCTTCGGGACAGGGAGATCAGCCCCAGCATTTT. As protein: CASSPSGQGDQPQHF.

The chain uses TRBV30 and TRBJ1-4; possibly TRBD1 for D (6 bases). CDR3 length equals 15 residues. CDR1 GTSNPN and CDR2 SVGIG come from the germline V gene (reference sequence). V gave up 5 bases and J gave up 8 bases, with 21 bases separating them. The CDR3, as DNA: TGTGCCTGGGGCCGGGTTGTGGGGGCGGCCGAAAAACTGTTTTTT. Translated: CAWGRVVGAAEKLFF.

This clonotype showed up many times. This chain joins TRBV7-9 and TRBJ2-1; D is unclear. Trimming pared 7 bases from V and 5 bases from J, leaving 9 bases between. The CDR3 totals 12 residues. The germline V gene encodes CDR1 SEHNR and CDR2 FQNEAQ (reference sequence). CDR3 sequence reads: CASNSVDNEQFF. In DNA form, the CDR3 reads TGTGCCAGCAACTCGGTGGACAATGAGCAGTTCTTC.

This clonotype came up a few times. This sequence joins TRBV18 and TRBJ2-1; a weak D match, TRBD2 (6 bases). CDR1 is KGHSH and CDR2 is LQKENI in the germline V gene. V gave up 6 bases and J gave up 8 bases, with 20 bases separating them. The CDR3 extends over 15 amino acids. The CDR3 nucleotides read TGTGCCAGCTCCCCCAGATCGGGGGTGATAGATGAGCAGTTCTTC. It yields the protein CASSPRSGVIDEQFF.

Ten or more counts support this clonotype. The CDR3 nucleotides are TGTGCCAGCAGCCCAACGACTAGGCCCAATGAGCAGTTCTTC. This gives the protein CASSPTTRPNEQFF. The chain is built from TRBV7-2 and TRBJ2-1; a possible D gene is TRBD2 (6 bases). Trimming removed 5 bases at V and 6 bases at J, with 14 bases between. The CDR3 has 14 residues. Germline V gene sequence: CDR1 SGHTA, CDR2 FQGNSA.

This chain uses TRBV19 with TRBJ2-2; TRBD2 aligns across 9 bases. Per germline, CDR1 LNHDA and CDR2 SQIVND (reference sequence). Unmatched junction bases numbered 13, after V lost 3 bases and J lost 5 bases. The CDR3 is 18 amino acids. This CDR3 is CASSILTVSGRSTGELFF. The DNA for the CDR3 is TGTGCCAGTAGTATCCTGACCGTGAGCGGGAGGAGTACCGGGGAGCTGTTTTTT.

The chain uses TRBV11-3 and TRBJ2-3; no reliable D call. Trimming pared 1 base from V and 0 bases from J, leaving 14 bases between. Germline V gives CDR1 SGHNT, CDR2 YENEEA. The CDR3 extends over 17 amino acids. The CDR3 nucleotides are TGTGCCAGCAGCTTAGGGCGGCAGAGCCCAAGCACAGATACGCAGTATTTT. This gives the protein CASSLGRQSPSTDTQYF.

This clonotype was found a few times. This chain links TRBV20-1 with TRBJ2-7; 7 positions agree with TRBD1. This CDR3 comprises 13 residues. Germline-derived CDR1 and CDR2 are DFQATT and SNEGSKA (reference sequence). The V segment lost 6 bases and the J segment 2 bases; nucleotides outside the gene matches: 7. The CDR3 DNA reads as TGCAGTGCGGGTGAGGGGGCTCCCTACGAGCAGTACTTC. Translation: CSAGEGAPYEQYF.

With regard to this clonotype: Compared with germline, one end of the junction differs, possibly owing to a read error. The chain has TRBV7-6 and TRBJ1-1; D remains unclear. The CDR3 totals 12 residues. Germline V lookup: CDR1 SGHVS, CDR2 FNYEAQ. DNA for the CDR3: TGTGCCAGCAGCTTAGCGAACTCTGAAGCTTTCTTT. It codes for CASSLANSEAFF.

Of note for this clonotype: This clone may be a read error of a much larger clone one base away. The V call is TRBV20-1, the J call TRBJ2-5; TRBD1 agrees at 8 bases. This CDR3 spans 13 amino acids. The germline CDR1 and CDR2 sequences are DFQATT and SNEGSKA (reference sequence). V was pared by 2 bases and J by 4 bases, with 3 bases of the junction left unmatched. CDR3 in DNA: TGCAGTGCTAGAAGACAGGGGAGAGAGACCCAGTACTTC. Protein product: CSARRQGRETQYF.

This clonotype was observed at least ten times. The gene calls are TRBV3-1 and TRBJ2-7, with 12 bases that match TRBD1. CDR3 length: 15 amino acids. Germline values: CDR1 LGHDT, CDR2 YNNKEL (reference sequence). V dropped 4 bases and J dropped 5; count of bases not matched to a gene: 6. CDR3 region: CASSRFGTGGNEQYF. The DNA for the CDR3 is TGTGCCAGCAGCCGATTTGGGACAGGGGGCAACGAGCAGTACTTC.

This clonotype was counted only a few times. This chain links TRBV20-1 with TRBJ2-1; unclear D gene. With 4 bases removed from V and 4 bases from J, the gap between germline ends came to 14 bases. CDR1 DFQATT and CDR2 SNEGSKA come from the germline V gene (reference sequence). The CDR3 is made up of 14 amino acids. CDR3 coding DNA: TGCAGTGCTACCGATCTAGAAGGTTACAATGAGCAGTTCTTC. It translates to CSATDLEGYNEQFF.

The CDR3 DNA reads TGCGCCAGCAGTGAGTCAAGCGGGATAAAAAACATTCAGTACTTC. Its translation is CASSESSGIKNIQYF. The rearrangement links TRBV10-1 to TRBJ2-4; TRBD2 matches 7 bases. This CDR3 contains 15 residues. Germline V gene lookup returns CDR1 WNHNN and CDR2 SYGVQD (reference sequence). Trimming at V came to 0 bases and at J to 4 bases, leaving 3 bases not matched to a gene.

As regards this clonotype: This may arise from a read error, as a much more abundant clone is one base away. The genes are TRBV5-5 and TRBJ1-6; no clear D gene. Germline-derived CDR1 and CDR2 are SGHKS and YYEKEE (reference sequence). This CDR3 is 15 amino acids long. The CDR3 region is CASSEWTLLNSPIHF. DNA for the CDR3: TGTGCCAGCAGCGAGTGGACGCTTCTTAATTCACCCATCCACTTT.

This clonotype appeared a few times. The V gene is TRBV4-1, the J gene TRBJ2-3, with 8 bases lining up with TRBD2. There are 17 residues in the CDR3. CDR1 and CDR2 from the germline V gene are MGHRA and YSYEKL. Trimming took 0 bases from V and 4 from J; bases not matched to a gene: 9. In DNA form, the CDR3 reads TGCGCCAGCAGCCAAGATTTTGAGCGGGAGCCCCCAGATACGCAGTATTTT. Translating it yields CASSQDFEREPPDTQYF.

This clonotype has ten or more counts. The chain links TRBV7-2 to TRBJ2-1, with D tentatively TRBD2 (6 bases). Germline assignment: CDR1 SGHTA and CDR2 FQGNSA. This CDR3 contains 15 residues. V shed 6 bases and J shed 0 bases, with 12 bases lying between them. CDR3 amino acids: CASSWTKSSYNEQFF. CDR3 DNA sequence: TGTGCCAGCAGTTGGACTAAAAGCTCCTACAATGAGCAGTTCTTC.

This clonotype was recorded at least ten times. The rearrangement links TRBV20-1 to TRBJ2-7; D gene unclear. Germline values: CDR1 DFQATT, CDR2 SNEGSKA (reference sequence). Trimming removed 3 bases from V and 5 bases from J, with 8 bases in between. CDR3 length: 11 residues. CDR3 DNA sequence: TGCAGTGCTAGGGTGATGAACGAGCAGTACTTC. It is translated as CSARVMNEQYF.

Concerning this clonotype: Possible read error: a much larger clone is one base away. The J gene is TRBJ2-1, the V gene TRBV11-1; possibly TRBD2 for D (5 bases). There are 13 residues in the CDR3. V was cut by 4 bases and J by 13 bases, with 17 bases left in between. Germline CDR1 and CDR2: SGHAT and FQDESV (reference sequence). Written as DNA, the CDR3 is TGTGCCAGCAGCTCGGACTCCCAAGAGACCCAGTTCTTC. Translated, it gives CASSSDSQETQFF.

V is TRBV24-1 and J is TRBJ1-4; D is uncertain. From germline, CDR1 is KGHDR and CDR2 SFDVKD. V lost 3 bases to trimming and J lost 7 bases, with 5 bases between them. This CDR3 is 12 amino acids long. The CDR3 coding sequence is TGTGCCACCAGTGATATCTCTGAAAAACTGTTTTTT. Translated: CATSDISEKLFF.

The gene calls are TRBV20-1 and TRBJ1-5; D unclear. Trimming removed 0 bases from V and 2 bases from J, with 14 bases in between. Germline assignment: CDR1 DFQATT and CDR2 SNEGSKA (reference sequence). This CDR3 has 16 residues. For the CDR3, the DNA is TGCAGTGCTAGAGATCCGGTCGGTCGGGGCAATCAGCCCCAGCATTTT. Translation: CSARDPVGRGNQPQHF.

Concerning this clonotype: A read error may explain this, as a much larger clone is one base away. The V and J genes are TRBV2 and TRBJ2-1; D unresolved. This CDR3 has 15 residues. The V end lost 7 bases, the J end lost 0 bases, and 13 bases lay between the germline ends. Looked up from germline, CDR1 is SNHLY and CDR2 is FYNNEI. This CDR3 reads CASTQQHRSYNEQFF. CDR3 bases: TGTGCCAGCACCCAACAACATCGCTCCTACAATGAGCAGTTCTTC. The full variable domain, with the rest looked up from reference TRBV2 and TRBJ2-1, is EPEVTQTPSHQVTQMGQEVILRCVPISNHLYFYWYRQILGQKVEFLVSFYNNEISEKSEIFDDQFSVERPDGSNFTLKIRSTKLEDSAMYFCASTQQHRSYNEQFFGPGTRLTVL.

The sample holds many counts of this clonotype. The chain uses TRBV5-1 and TRBJ1-2, with D possibly being TRBD1 (5 bases). This CDR3 has 14 amino acids. V was trimmed by 2 bases and J by 2 bases, leaving 10 bases between them. Germline assignment: CDR1 SGHRS and CDR2 YFSETQ. CDR3 DNA: TGCGCCAGCAGCTTCAGGGAGGCAAACTATGGCTACACCTTC. This codes for CASSFREANYGYTF.

In its sample, this clonotype was seen many times. This rearrangement joins TRBV6-1 to TRBJ2-1; 9 bases line up with TRBD1. Germline CDR1 MNHNS, CDR2 SASEGT. CDR3 length equals 15 residues. V dropped 6 bases and J dropped 3; count of bases not matched to a gene: 6. The CDR3 region is CASRSRQGGYNEQFF. The CDR3, as DNA: TGTGCCAGCAGGTCCCGACAGGGGGGCTACAATGAGCAGTTCTTC.

In this sample, this clonotype turned up a few times. The chain recombines TRBV5-4 with TRBJ1-3, with D unresolved. Germline values: CDR1 SGHNT, CDR2 YYREEE (reference sequence). The CDR3 covers 16 residues. Trimming stripped 3 bases from V and 0 bases from J, with 13 bases between. The CDR3 DNA follows: TGTGCCAGCAGCTCGGACCGAACCTACTCTGGAAACACCATATATTTT. As protein: CASSSDRTYSGNTIYF.

This clonotype was counted many times. The chain uses TRBV5-6 and TRBJ2-5; 7 bases are shared with TRBD1. This CDR3 contains 13 residues. The germline V gene has CDR1 SGHDT and CDR2 YYEEEE. Losses at the gene ends were 5 bases for V and 4 bases for J; bases not matched to a gene: 5. CDR3 in DNA: TGTGCCAGCAGGCCGACAGGGATAGAGACCCAGTACTTC. This codes for CASRPTGIETQYF.

V gene TRBV11-2 combines with J gene TRBJ2-1; 14 positions match TRBD2. CDR3 length: 19 residues. Germline lookup yields CDR1 SGHAT and CDR2 FQNNGV. J gave up 0 bases and V 1 base, and 5 bases lay outside the gene matches. CDR3 sequence reads: CASSLVPTSGGASYNEQFF. CDR3 bases: TGTGCCAGCAGCTTAGTCCCGACTAGCGGGGGGGCCTCCTACAATGAGCAGTTCTTC.

The chain links TRBV24-1 to TRBJ1-1, with a possible D match to TRBD1 (5 bases). This CDR3 region has 13 residues. Germline-derived CDR1 and CDR2 are KGHDR and SFDVKD. V gave up 3 bases and J gave up 4 bases, with 8 bases separating them. DNA of the CDR3: TGTGCCACCAGTGATCCAGGGACCACTGAAGCTTTCTTT. It encodes CATSDPGTTEAFF.